This T cell receptor beta chain derives from a study of T cells in Graves' hyperthyroidism and ophthalmopathy. The CDR3 spans 14 residues. CDR1 and CDR2 (germline): SNHLY, FYNNEI. The ends were cut back, 6 bases at V and 4 bases at J, with 10 bases in the middle. The sample holds many counts of this clonotype. From RNA transcripts, TCR beta CDR3 regions were amplified. HTBI primers were the set used in a first-round RT-PCR of the TCR CDR3. TCRdb re-derived calls from the multiplex PCR reads in MiXCR, one entry per CDR3 protein. This table has some 650,000 distinct CDR3 sequences, roughly 15% appearing once.

Material for sequencing was blood. This sequence originates from a woman between 40 and 55 years old with Graves' ophthalmopathy. This chain uses TRBV2 with TRBJ2-6, with TRBD1 as a possible D gene (6 bases). CDR3 in amino acids: CASRYRAGANVLTF. For the CDR3, the DNA is TGTGCCAGCAGATACAGGGCGGGGGCCAACGTCCTGACTTTC. The full variable domain, completed using reference TRBV2 and TRBJ2-6, is EPEVTQTPSHQVTQMGQEVILRCVPISNHLYFYWYRQILGQKVEFLVSFYNNEISEKSEIFDDQFSVERPDGSNFTLKIRSTKLEDSAMYFCASRYRAGANVLTFGAGSRLTVL.